This passage covers 3 T cell receptor beta chains from one sample sequenced in a study of identical twins. TCRdb recomputed calls from the 5' RACE reads with MiXCR, one row per CDR3 protein. Of about 720,000 distinct CDR3 sequences listed, roughly 18% are singletons. These same data were also listed under a study on T cells expressing NK-cell markers.

The sequenced material came from PBMCs. The receptors originated from a woman aged 18 to 35 in good health.

This clonotype occurred a few times. The V call is TRBV6-1, the J call TRBJ1-2, with a weak D call TRBD1 (6 bases). The germline CDR1 and CDR2 sequences are MNHNS and SASEGT. The CDR3 runs to 15 residues. Trimming took 1 base from V and 4 from J, leaving 13 bases between them. The CDR3 reads CASSEVRGWSYGYTF. The DNA for the CDR3 is TGTGCCAGCAGTGAAGTCAGGGGTTGGAGCTATGGCTACACCTTC.

This clonotype was detected only a few times. CDR3 region: CASSQVLAADTQYF. CDR3 sequence (DNA): TGTGCCAGCAGCCAAGTGTTAGCCGCAGATACGCAGTATTTT. This chain links TRBV14 with TRBJ2-3; D remains ambiguous. Deletions cut 1 base from V and 4 bases from J, with 9 bases between. This CDR3 contains 14 residues. Germline CDR1 and CDR2: SGHDN and FVKESK.

The chain links TRBV6-5 to TRBJ1-2; tentatively, D is TRBD1 (5 bases). This CDR3 is 13 amino acids long. CDR1 MNHEY and CDR2 SVGAGI come from the germline V gene. V was cut by 2 bases and J by 7 bases, with 11 bases left in between. The CDR3 region has the DNA TGTGCCAGCAGTTACAGGGGCTCGGGTGGCTACACCTTC. It encodes CASSYRGSGGYTF.